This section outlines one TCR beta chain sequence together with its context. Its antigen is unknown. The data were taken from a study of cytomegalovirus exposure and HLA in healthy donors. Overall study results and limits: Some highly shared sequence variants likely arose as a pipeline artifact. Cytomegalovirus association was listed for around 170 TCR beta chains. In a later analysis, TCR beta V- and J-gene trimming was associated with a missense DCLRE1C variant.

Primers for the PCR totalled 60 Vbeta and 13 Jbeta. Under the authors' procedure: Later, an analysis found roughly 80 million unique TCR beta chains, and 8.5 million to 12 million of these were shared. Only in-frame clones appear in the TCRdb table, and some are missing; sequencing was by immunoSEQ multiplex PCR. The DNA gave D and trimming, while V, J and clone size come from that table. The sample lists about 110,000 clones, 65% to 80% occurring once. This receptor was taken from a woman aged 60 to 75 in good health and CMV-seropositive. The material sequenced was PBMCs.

The CDR3 DNA reads TGTGCCAGCAGCATAGGGACAGGGAGTCACTATGGCTACACCTTC. Protein sequence: CASSIGTGSHYGYTF. This chain uses TRBV5-6 with TRBJ1-2; 9 bases match TRBD1. From germline, CDR1 is SGHDT and CDR2 YYEEEE. The trim removed 4 bases at V and 3 bases at J, leaving 7 bases unmatched. The CDR3 sequence is 15 residues long.